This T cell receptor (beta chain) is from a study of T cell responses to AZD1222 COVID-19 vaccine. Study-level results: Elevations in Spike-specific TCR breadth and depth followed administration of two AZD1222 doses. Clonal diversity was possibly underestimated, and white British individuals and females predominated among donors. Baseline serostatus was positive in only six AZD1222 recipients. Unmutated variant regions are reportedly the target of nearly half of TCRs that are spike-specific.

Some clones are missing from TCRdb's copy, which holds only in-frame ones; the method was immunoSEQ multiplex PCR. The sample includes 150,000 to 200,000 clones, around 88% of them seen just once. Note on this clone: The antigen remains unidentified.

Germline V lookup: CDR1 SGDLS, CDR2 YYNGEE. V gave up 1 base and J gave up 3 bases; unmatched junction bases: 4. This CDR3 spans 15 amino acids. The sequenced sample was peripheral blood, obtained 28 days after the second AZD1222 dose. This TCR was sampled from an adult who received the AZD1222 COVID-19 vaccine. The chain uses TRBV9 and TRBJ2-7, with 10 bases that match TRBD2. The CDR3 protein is CASSVSGGALYEQYF. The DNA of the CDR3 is TGTGCCAGCAGCGTAAGCGGGGGGGCCCTCTACGAGCAGTACTTC.